The clone carrying this TCR beta chain has just a few counts. The use of a sample-barcoded 5' primer and a J-beta primer mix characterized a second PCR of about 7 to 12 cycles. TCRdb reanalysed the 5' RACE reads using MiXCR and keeps one entry per CDR3 protein. The profile covers 600,000 or so distinct CDR3 sequences, with around 21% appearing a single time and roughly 3.9% taken by the ten largest. This sample is drawn from a study of blood T cells in healthy people across ages. Looked up from germline, CDR1 is SQVTM and CDR2 is ANQGSEA. V shed 7 bases, J shed 0 bases, and the junction held 8 bases outside the gene matches. CDR3 size: 14 residues.

The sample was blood. The chain employs TRBV29-1 and TRBJ1-1, with 7 nucleotides matching TRBD1. This TCR was sampled from a man aged 70 or older in good health. For the CDR3, the DNA is TGCAGCGCCTCTCGGACAGGAGTGAACACTGAAGCTTTCTTT. Residues: CSASRTGVNTEAFF.